The rows below give T cell receptor beta chains drawn from one sample of a study of T cell responses to AZD1222 COVID-19 vaccine. TCRdb's copy holds only in-frame clones and misses some; the assay was immunoSEQ multiplex PCR. The sample consists of 80,000 to 100,000 clones, about 82% of them appearing once. Material: peripheral blood, obtained 28 days after the second AZD1222 dose. Receptors were obtained from an adult who received the AZD1222 COVID-19 vaccine. Each CDR3 is given with its conserved first and last residue. The D gene is left open where the match is weak. Not every row has a clone size; where given, it reads once, few, many or a size class.

few	TRBV29-1	TRBD2	TRBJ2-1	CSVDGLGLAGGNEQFF	TGCAGCGTTGACGGTTTGGGACTAGCGGGAGGGAATGAGCAGTTCTTC
once	TRBV5-4	TRBD1	TRBJ1-5	CASSWDRAFEPQHF	TGTGCCAGCAGCTGGGACAGGGCATTTGAGCCCCAGCATTTT
.	TRBV6-2/TRBV6-3	.	TRBJ2-4	CASSPTEDIQYF	TGTGCCAGCAGTCCGACAGAAGACATTCAGTACTTC
.	TRBV13	TRBD2	TRBJ2-1	CASSFSPSGRSYSYNEQFF	TGTGCCAGCAGCTTTTCCCCTAGCGGGAGGAGTTACTCCTACAATGAGCAGTTCTTC
.	TRBV25-1	TRBD1	TRBJ1-4	CASSASTGAATNEKLFF	TGTGCCAGCAGTGCCTCGACAGGGGCCGCAACTAATGAAAAACTGTTTTTT
.	TRBV6-2/TRBV6-3	.	TRBJ2-4	CASSYSRDRFVYF	TGTGCCAGCAGTTACTCGAGGGACCGCTTTGTGTACTTC
few	TRBV5-1	.	TRBJ2-2	CASRFSGDGTGELFF	TGCGCCAGCAGATTTTCAGGGGACGGCACCGGGGAGCTGTTTTTT
.	TRBV7-2	.	TRBJ2-7	CASSAGLTVDEQYF	TGTGCCAGCAGCGCCGGACTCACCGTGGACGAGCAGTACTTC
once	TRBV6-5	.	TRBJ1-5	CASSPRGVYQPQHF	TGTGCCAGCAGTCCCAGAGGGGTCTATCAGCCCCAGCATTTT
.	TRBV4-3	.	TRBJ1-1	CASSQDPNTEAFF	TGCGCCAGCAGCCAAGATCCCAACACTGAAGCTTTCTTT
.	TRBV28	.	TRBJ2-7	CASTSPAIYEQYF	TGTGCCAGCACCTCCCCGGCTATATACGAGCAGTACTTC
.	TRBV5-1	TRBD2	TRBJ2-7	CASRTSVAYEQYF	TGCGCCAGCAGAACTAGCGTGGCTTACGAGCAGTACTTC
.	TRBV29-1	TRBD1	TRBJ1-1	CSVGQGVVSTEAFF	TGCAGCGTCGGACAGGGGGTCGTAAGCACTGAAGCTTTCTTT
.	TRBV12-5	.	TRBJ2-5	CASGSHEETQYF	TGTGCTAGTGGTTCGCACGAGGAGACCCAGTACTTC
.	TRBV6-5	TRBD1	TRBJ1-1	CASSPAGTGPPEAFF	TGTGCCAGCAGTCCGGCCGGGACAGGGCCCCCTGAAGCTTTCTTT
once	TRBV28	.	TRBJ2-3	CASRPPDRGLTQYF	TGTGCCAGCAGGCCCCCGGACCGGGGGCTTACGCAGTATTTT